Below, one TCR beta chain is given with its context. Its antigen is not known. The source of the sample is a study of cytomegalovirus exposure and HLA in healthy donors. General study points: Most TCR sequences were uncommon, yet certain public TCRs appeared in many donors.

Some clones are missing from TCRdb's copy, which holds only in-frame ones; the method was immunoSEQ multiplex PCR. Found here are more than 250,000 clones, 90% of them singletons; the top ten hold 3.1%. The sequenced sample was PBMCs. The receptor comes from a woman in her thirties in good health and CMV-seronegative.

CDR3 sequence reads: CASSLSLGQGVYEQYF. Written as DNA, the CDR3 is TGTGCCAGCAGTTTATCCTTGGGACAGGGGGTTTACGAGCAGTACTTC. The chain is built from TRBV27 and TRBJ2-7; 11 nucleotides agree with TRBD1. Germline loops: CDR1 MNHEY, CDR2 SMNVEV (reference sequence). The CDR3 contains 16 residues. V gave up 0 bases and J gave up 4 bases; unmatched junction bases: 5.